This T cell receptor beta chain was recovered during a study of shared clonotypes between healthy human individuals. Original processing methods: Filtering differed since immunoSEQ provided only junctions, with no quality scores. Using immunoSEQ multiplex PCR, the repertoire was profiled, and TCRdb retains in-frame clones only, with some absent. V and J calls and clone size are as listed in that table; D and trimming were resolved from the DNA. The sample yields some 2,100,000 clones, approximately 94% seen once. From germline, CDR1 is SEHNR and CDR2 FQNEAQ (reference sequence). CDR3 length: 17 residues. Trimming left V 5 bases short and J 1 base short, with 18 bases between. The naive CD8 fraction comprised CD45RO-negative cells positively selected for CCR7 and excluded terminally differentiated effector memory CD45RA+ cells. Study-wide points: Among a few donors, approximately 5% of naive CD4 clonotypes were found in common. The researchers took only blood, and tissue repertoires probably look different.

In regard to this clone: Its antigen is currently unknown.

The rearrangement links TRBV7-9 to TRBJ2-4, with D maybe TRBD1 (6 bases). The TCR originated in a man aged 18 to 30 in good health. Some clones in this sample may be carry-over from other donors' samples. The sequenced sample consisted of naive CD8+ T cells from PBMCs. The CDR3 DNA reads TGTGCCAGCAGCGCCAAACAGGGTCTCGGGGCCAAAAACATTCAGTACTTC. It encodes CASSAKQGLGAKNIQYF.